The 24 T cell receptor beta chains below come from one sample, sequenced in a study of blood T cell repertoires in COVID-19. Using immunoSEQ multiplex PCR, the repertoire was profiled, and TCRdb retains in-frame clones only, with some absent. The sample contains a few hundred thousand clones, approximately 91% of which appear only once. The sample comprised peripheral blood. The receptors were gathered from a woman aged 40-49 years who had recovered from COVID-19.

The chain's CDR3 is CASSPFTGGTGAPREYF. CDR3 DNA sequence: TGTGCCAGCAGCCCTTTTACCGGCGGGACAGGGGCCCCGAGGGAGTACTTC. The chain joins TRBV3-1 (or the pseudogene TRBV3-2) to TRBJ2-4, with 10 nucleotides matching TRBD1. CDR1 LGHDT and CDR2 YNNKEL come from the germline V gene (reference sequence). With V trimmed by 4 bases and J by 14 bases, 20 bases remained unmatched. This CDR3 spans 17 amino acids.

J is TRBJ1-4 and V is TRBV28; 10 nucleotides agree with TRBD1. Germline V CDR1 and CDR2: MDHEN, SYDVKM. The CDR3 sequence is 16 residues long. V shed 6 bases, J shed 7 bases, and the junction held 11 bases outside the gene matches. The CDR3: CASSPTPGTGVEKLFF. The CDR3 bases are TGTGCCAGCAGCCCCACCCCTGGGACAGGGGTTGAAAAACTGTTTTTT.

The chain uses TRBV27 and TRBJ2-7; TRBD2 matches at 7 bases. This CDR3 contains 14 residues. The V and J ends lost 4 bases and 2 bases, in that order; junction bases with no gene match: 5. CDR1 and CDR2 from the germline V gene are MNHEY and SMNVEV (reference sequence). The CDR3 is CASSSYGGTYEQYF. CDR3 nucleotide sequence: TGTGCCAGCAGTTCCTACGGGGGGACCTACGAGCAGTACTTC.

The genes are TRBV11-2 and TRBJ2-5; D is possibly TRBD1 (6 bases). The germline gives CDR1 SGHAT, CDR2 FQNNGV. There are 16 residues in the CDR3. Trimming removed 5 bases at V and 1 base at J, with 17 bases between. The CDR3 protein is CASSAGVVPSQETQYF. The CDR3 DNA sequence: TGTGCCAGCAGCGCAGGGGTAGTTCCCTCCCAAGAGACCCAGTACTTC.

This chain uses TRBV19 with TRBJ2-7; 14 nucleotides line up with TRBD2. The CDR3 totals 15 residues. From germline, CDR1 is LNHDA and CDR2 SQIVND (reference sequence). V lost 4 bases, J lost 2 bases, and 1 base stayed unmatched. CDR3 loop: CASSTGLAGAYEQYF. Here the CDR3 DNA reads TGTGCCAGTAGTACGGGACTAGCGGGAGCCTACGAGCAGTACTTC.

The J gene is TRBJ2-1, the V gene TRBV6-2 or TRBV6-3, with 7 bases that match TRBD2. The CDR3 is 16 amino acids. CDR1 MNHEY and CDR2 SVGEGT come from the germline V gene. Trimming at V came to 0 bases and at J to 4 bases, leaving 6 bases not matched to a gene. The CDR3 protein is CASSYSEAGVYNEQFF. Here the CDR3 DNA reads TGTGCCAGCAGTTACTCGGAGGCGGGAGTGTACAATGAGCAGTTCTTC.

The V call is TRBV3-1 (or the pseudogene TRBV3-2), the J call TRBJ2-1; D may be TRBD2 (5 bases). The CDR3 is made up of 15 amino acids. Trimming stripped 1 base from V and 8 bases from J, with 15 bases between. The V gene's germline CDR1 is LGHDT and CDR2 YNNKEL (reference sequence). Written as DNA, the CDR3 is TGTGCCAGCAGCCAAGCAACGGGCTTCGGGGATGAGCAGTTCTTC. This codes for CASSQATGFGDEQFF.

The gene calls are TRBV6-5 and TRBJ2-7; D possibly corresponds to TRBD1 (6 bases). V lost 6 bases to trimming and J lost 0 bases, with 9 bases between them. The CDR3 is made up of 13 amino acids. Germline V gene data show CDR1 as MNHEY and CDR2 as SVGAGI. CDR3 residues: CASRGAISYEQYF. The CDR3 nucleotides are TGTGCCAGCAGGGGGGCCATCTCCTACGAGCAGTACTTC.

This chain joins TRBV6-5 and TRBJ2-1, with 9 bases fitting TRBD2. Unmatched junction bases numbered 3, after V lost 0 bases and J lost 3 bases. Germline V gene sequence: CDR1 MNHEY, CDR2 SVGAGI. The CDR3 runs to 16 residues. CDR3 nucleotides: TGTGCCAGCAGTTACTCGACTAGCGGCCTCTACAATGAGCAGTTCTTC. Amino acids: CASSYSTSGLYNEQFF.

This rearrangement joins TRBV11-3 to TRBJ2-1; 10 bases map to TRBD1. J lost 3 bases, V lost 1 base, and 3 bases had no gene match. The CDR3 is 16 residues long. Germline assignment: CDR1 SGHNT and CDR2 YENEEA. CDR3 loop: CASSLGQGAVYNEQFF. In DNA, the CDR3 is TGTGCCAGCAGCTTAGGACAGGGGGCAGTCTACAATGAGCAGTTCTTC. Complete variable domain (other parts from reference TRBV11-3 and TRBJ2-1): EAGVVQSPRYKIIEKKQPVAFWCNPISGHNTLYWYLQNLGQGPELLIRYENEEAVDDSQLPKDRFSAERLKGVDSTLKIQPAELGDSAVYLCASSLGQGAVYNEQFFGPGTRLTVL.

The chain employs TRBV27 and TRBJ2-1, with 13 positions matching TRBD2. This CDR3 has 16 residues. The germline gives CDR1 MNHEY, CDR2 SMNVEV (reference sequence). V gave up 5 bases and J gave up 9 bases; unmatched junction bases: 10. The CDR3, as DNA: TGTGCCAGCAGTGTCTCAAGGACTAGCGGGAGTGGTGAGCAGTTCTTC. This sequence encodes CASSVSRTSGSGEQFF.

This rearrangement joins TRBV6-5 to TRBJ1-2, with no clear D. V was pared by 6 bases and J by 8 bases, with 10 bases between. The germline gives CDR1 MNHEY, CDR2 SVGAGI. CDR3 length: 11 residues. CDR3 bases: TGTGCCAGCAGCAAAGAGGGAGGCTACACCTTC. It is translated as CASSKEGGYTF.

The gene calls are TRBV2 and TRBJ1-2; 9 bases agree with TRBD1. The germline V gene encodes CDR1 SNHLY and CDR2 FYNNEI. The CDR3 spans 14 residues. Trimming took 6 bases from V and 4 from J; bases not matched to a gene: 6. CDR3: CASSLQGASYGYTF. The DNA of the CDR3 is TGTGCCAGCAGCCTACAGGGGGCCAGCTATGGCTACACCTTC.

V gene TRBV29-1 combines with J gene TRBJ1-5; 10 positions agree with TRBD1. The length of the CDR3 is 15 residues. V trimming: 5 bases; J trimming: 4 bases; junction bases outside the gene matches: 8. Germline CDR1 SQVTM, CDR2 ANQGSEA. CDR3 sequence: CSVRAGTGVNQPQHF. CDR3 coding DNA: TGCAGCGTTCGAGCCGGGACAGGGGTTAATCAGCCCCAGCATTTT.

A single count supports this clone. The rearrangement uses TRBV6-5 and TRBJ2-1; 7 nucleotides align to TRBD2. This CDR3 is 11 amino acids long. Trimming removed 11 bases from V and 9 bases from J; junction bases left unmatched: 7. Per the germline V gene, CDR1 is MNHEY and CDR2 is SVGAGI. CDR3 amino acids: CALGEGGEQFF. The CDR3 nucleotides are TGTGCCCTGGGGGAGGGCGGTGAGCAGTTCTTC.

J is TRBJ2-7 and V is TRBV29-1; 7 nucleotides line up with TRBD1. J gave up 2 bases and V 6 bases, and 7 bases lay outside the gene matches. The CDR3 spans 13 residues. Germline CDR1 SQVTM, CDR2 ANQGSEA. This chain's CDR3 is CSVGTGDAYEQYF. The CDR3 nucleotides read TGCAGCGTCGGAACAGGGGACGCCTACGAGCAGTACTTC.

The rearrangement links TRBV2 to TRBJ2-7; a possible D gene is TRBD1 (5 bases). Germline V lookup: CDR1 SNHLY, CDR2 FYNNEI. V dropped 7 bases and J dropped 4 bases, with 11 bases sitting between them. The CDR3 is 12 amino acids. The CDR3 sequence: CASIRVTYEQYF. The CDR3 bases are TGTGCCAGCATCAGGGTAACTTACGAGCAGTACTTC.

The chain is built from TRBV19 and TRBJ2-1; unclear D gene. There are 15 residues in the CDR3. V lost 1 base, J lost 0 bases, and 7 bases lay in between. Per the germline V gene, CDR1 is LNHDA and CDR2 is SQIVND (reference sequence). CDR3 sequence reads: CASSIAASSYNEQFF. The CDR3 region has the DNA TGTGCCAGTAGTATAGCCGCCAGCTCCTACAATGAGCAGTTCTTC.

This chain uses TRBV18 with TRBJ1-1; D ambiguous. The CDR3 has 13 residues. The germline V gene has CDR1 KGHSH and CDR2 LQKENI. V lost 4 bases and J lost 3, with 9 bases in between. The CDR3 nucleotides are TGTGCCAGCTCACGCTCAACGGACACTGAAGCTTTCTTT. Its protein product is CASSRSTDTEAFF.

The V and J genes are TRBV21-1 and TRBJ2-7; the table's D call, TRBD1, was not checked against the DNA. TRBV21-1 is a pseudogene locus. CDR3 size: 15 residues. CDR3 nucleotides: TGTGCCAGCAGCAGCTACCGGGACAACTACTACGAGCAGTACTTC. This translates into CASSSYRDNYYEQYF.

The CDR3 spells CASSTQGAGETQYF. In DNA form, the CDR3 reads TGTGCCAGCAGCACACAGGGGGCTGGGGAGACCCAGTACTTC. V gene TRBV11-2 combines with J gene TRBJ2-5, with 9 nucleotides matching TRBD1. The CDR3 is 14 residues long. Trimming cost V 5 bases and J 5 bases; bases outside gene matches: 6. Germline V CDR1 and CDR2: SGHAT, FQNNGV.

The genes are TRBV19 and TRBJ2-3, with D possibly matching TRBD1 (5 bases). The germline V gene encodes CDR1 LNHDA and CDR2 SQIVND (reference sequence). CDR3 length: 16 amino acids. The ends were cut back, 7 bases at V and 2 bases at J, with 19 bases in the middle. CDR3 residues: CASNRWGLGTTDTQYF. DNA of the CDR3: TGTGCCAGTAACCGGTGGGGCCTAGGAACCACAGATACGCAGTATTTT. The full variable domain, in which reference TRBV19 and TRBJ2-3 provide the parts outside the CDR3, is DGGITQSPKYLFRKEGQNVTLSCEQNLNHDAMYWYRQDPGQGLRLIYYSQIVNDFQKGDIAEGYSVSREKKESFPLTVTSAQKNPTAFYLCASNRWGLGTTDTQYFGPGTRLTVL.

The genes are TRBV19 and TRBJ2-2, with a tentative D call TRBD1 (6 bases). The germline V gene has CDR1 LNHDA and CDR2 SQIVND (reference sequence). The ends were cut back, 5 bases at V and 5 bases at J, with 15 bases in the middle. The CDR3 has 15 residues. Here the CDR3 reads CASSPAQGFTGELFF. For the CDR3, the DNA is TGTGCCAGTAGTCCGGCTCAGGGGTTTACCGGGGAGCTGTTTTTT.

This clone showed up just once. The chain links TRBV7-9 to TRBJ2-7, with 11 bases aligning to TRBD1. Germline V gives CDR1 SEHNR, CDR2 FQNEAQ (reference sequence). After removal of 4 bases from V and 5 bases from J, the junction contained 4 bases not matched to a gene. CDR3 length equals 14 residues. The chain's CDR3 is CASSSGTGGNEQYF. DNA for the CDR3: TGTGCCAGCAGCTCAGGGACAGGGGGGAACGAGCAGTACTTC.